This T cell receptor (beta chain) comes out of a study of T cell responses to AZD1222 COVID-19 vaccine. The overall study: Doses given second, at about 4 or about 12 weeks, were pooled. General study points: Females outnumbered males among donors, who were mostly white British; clonal diversity was possibly underestimated.

Some clones are missing from TCRdb's copy, which holds only in-frame ones; the method was immunoSEQ multiplex PCR. This table has some 150,000 clones, more than 80% appearing once. Concerning this clone: What it recognizes is unknown.

The length of the CDR3 is 17 residues. CDR1 is KGHSH, CDR2 LQKENI, per germline. Trimming cost V 2 bases and J 1 base; bases outside gene matches: 8. The chain joins TRBV18 to TRBJ1-3; 7 bases agree with TRBD1. Sequenced here: peripheral blood, sampled on day 0 of AZD1222 vaccination. This TCR came from an adult in good health. CDR3 in amino acids: CASSPDIPGQSGNTIYF. CDR3 coding DNA: TGTGCCAGCTCACCAGATATCCCGGGACAGTCTGGAAACACCATATATTTT.